The clone carrying this T cell receptor beta chain was counted a single time. Its antigen is not known. This specimen belongs to a study of T cell responses to AZD1222 COVID-19 vaccine. TCRdb's table, derived via immunoSEQ multiplex PCR, lists solely in-frame clones and lacks some. The sample has 95,000 to 150,000 clones, roughly 87% seen once. Per germline, CDR1 LNHDA and CDR2 SQIVND (reference sequence). The CDR3 covers 16 residues. Between the trimmed V and J ends, which lost 7 bases and 0 bases, there was a span of 15 bases. Study-wide results and caveats: Nearly half of spike-specific TCRs reportedly go after variant regions that carry no mutations. Baseline testing showed seropositivity in only five to seven AZD1222 recipients.

This receptor was identified in an adult in good health. V gene TRBV19 combines with J gene TRBJ1-4; D possibly corresponds to TRBD1 (5 bases). The sequencing used peripheral blood, collected on day 0 of AZD1222 vaccination. Here the CDR3 reads CASTDPGGATNEKLFF. The CDR3 coding sequence is TGTGCCAGTACCGACCCCGGGGGAGCAACTAATGAAAAACTGTTTTTT.